The next 21 T cell receptor beta chains were all read from a single sample in a study of blood T cell repertoires in COVID-19. Repertoires were generated with immunoSEQ multiplex PCR, while TCRdb's copy carries only in-frame clones and drops some. The sample includes tens of thousands of clones, around 90% of them seen just once. Input material: peripheral blood. All receptors derive from a man older than 75 with acute or convalescent COVID-19.

A single count supports this clone. CDR3 loop: CSVGATAGGKLFF. DNA of the CDR3: TGCAGCGTTGGGGCGACGGCGGGAGGAAAACTGTTTTTT. The chain uses TRBV29-1 and TRBJ1-4; unclear D gene. V lost 4 bases to trimming and J lost 10 bases, with 16 bases between them. Germline CDR1 is SQVTM and CDR2 is ANQGSEA. This CDR3 spans 13 amino acids.

V usage is TRBV5-1 and J usage is TRBJ1-4; D gene unclear. This CDR3 has 15 amino acids. Trimming removed 0 bases at V and 1 base at J, with 7 bases between. Germline V gene sequence: CDR1 SGHRS, CDR2 YFSETQ. CDR3 DNA: TGCGCCAGCAGCTTGGATGGGAGAACTAATGAAAAACTGTTTTTT. It codes for CASSLDGRTNEKLFF.

J is TRBJ2-5 and V is TRBV5-1; a weak D match, TRBD2 (6 bases). The CDR3 is 13 amino acids. V was pared by 0 bases and J by 3 bases, with 6 bases between. The germline V gene encodes CDR1 SGHRS and CDR2 YFSETQ. The CDR3 loop reads CASSLGGEETQYF. The CDR3 region has the DNA TGCGCCAGCAGCTTGGGCGGGGAAGAGACCCAGTACTTC.

The chain has TRBV2 and TRBJ2-7; 9 nucleotides agree with TRBD1. The length of the CDR3 is 17 residues. Germline CDR1 SNHLY, CDR2 FYNNEI. V lost 2 bases to trimming and J lost 6 bases; unmatched junction nucleotides: 14. This CDR3 reads CASSESGQGRGVGEQYF. DNA for the CDR3: TGTGCCAGCAGTGAAAGCGGACAGGGGAGGGGAGTGGGCGAGCAGTACTTC.

The chain recombines TRBV25-1 with TRBJ2-1; 10 bases are a match to TRBD2. The CDR3 is made up of 16 amino acids. J lost 7 bases, V lost 1 base, and 7 bases had no gene match. Germline V gives CDR1 MGHDK, CDR2 SYGVNS. CDR3 residues: CASSESSGGAGNEQFF. The DNA for the CDR3 is TGTGCCAGCAGTGAATCCAGCGGGGGGGCCGGGAATGAGCAGTTCTTC.

The V gene is TRBV3-1 (or the pseudogene TRBV3-2), the J gene TRBJ1-4; weak D call: TRBD1 (6 bases). This CDR3 is 15 amino acids long. Trimming took 3 bases from V and 5 from J, leaving 13 bases between them. The germline gives CDR1 LGHDT, CDR2 YNNKEL (reference sequence). The CDR3 is CASSQTLGGNEKLFF. CDR3 bases: TGTGCCAGCAGCCAGACCCTAGGGGGAAATGAAAAACTGTTTTTT.

A remark on this clone: The DNA is left out, because the CDR3 cannot be placed on it with certainty; the CDR3 is given as TCRdb lists it. V gene TRBV10-2 combines with J gene TRBJ2-1; the table's D call, TRBD1, was not checked against the DNA. With termini counted, the CDR3 has 12 amino acids. Germline V gene sequence: CDR1 WSHSY, CDR2 SAAADI. CDR3 in amino acids: CASSEWATGSFF.

The chain carries TRBV29-1 and TRBJ1-2; perhaps TRBD1 as D (6 bases). Trimming took 6 bases from V and 7 from J, leaving 15 bases between them. Germline CDR1 is SQVTM and CDR2 is ANQGSEA. There are 12 residues in the CDR3. In DNA form, the CDR3 reads TGCAGCGTGGCTGGGGGGGCGCTTGGCTACACCTTC. This translates into CSVAGGALGYTF.

The genes are TRBV7-9 and TRBJ1-2; D is uncertain. Germline CDR1 reads SEHNR; CDR2 reads FQNEAQ (reference sequence). This CDR3 contains 11 residues. The V end lost 5 bases, the J end lost 13 bases, and 14 bases lay between the germline ends. The DNA of the CDR3 is TGTGCCAGCAGCCTAAGTGAGGGAGCCACCTTC. It codes for CASSLSEGATF. Full variable domain (rest looked up from reference TRBV7-9 and TRBJ1-2): DTGVSQNPRHKITKRGQNVTFRCDPISEHNRLYWYRQTLGQGPEFLTYFQNEAQLEKSRLLSDRFSAERPKGSFSTLEIQRTEQGDSAMYLCASSLSEGATFGSGTRLTVV.

This clone appeared a few times. The chain is built from TRBV5-5 and TRBJ2-7, with D possibly TRBD2 on 7 matching bases. The ends were cut back, 1 base at V and 3 bases at J, with 17 bases in the middle. Germline V CDR1 and CDR2: SGHKS, YYEKEE (reference sequence). CDR3 length: 16 residues. The CDR3, as DNA: TGTGCCAGCAGCTTGTTAGGGGGGCGGGAGTTCTACGAGCAGTACTTC. This codes for CASSLLGGREFYEQYF.

This clone turned up a few times. The rearrangement links TRBV6-4 to TRBJ1-2; tentative D call: TRBD1 (5 bases). The V end lost 0 bases, the J end lost 6 bases, and 14 bases lay between the germline ends. The CDR3 is 15 amino acids. Germline V gene data show CDR1 as MRHNA and CDR2 as SNTAGT. The CDR3 region has the DNA TGTGCCAGCAGTGACTCAAGGACACCGACTCATGGCTACACCTTC. This codes for CASSDSRTPTHGYTF.

The chain has TRBV11-2 and TRBJ1-6; possible D gene TRBD1, 6 bases. The CDR3 spans 16 residues. CDR1 and CDR2 (germline): SGHAT, FQNNGV. Between the trimmed V and J ends, which lost 3 bases and 3 bases, there was a span of 12 bases. CDR3 coding DNA: TGTGCCAGCAGCTTTCCGGACAGCGACTATAATTCACCCCTCCACTTT. Translation: CASSFPDSDYNSPLHF.

This clone occurred a few times. This chain links TRBV5-1 with TRBJ1-5; 7 nucleotides align to TRBD1. The junction had 0 bases not matched to a gene; V was cut back by 0 bases and J by 6 bases. The CDR3 spans 13 residues. CDR1 is SGHRS, CDR2 YFSETQ, per germline. The CDR3 protein is CASSLGQGQPQHF. CDR3 nucleotides: TGCGCCAGCAGCTTGGGACAGGGTCAGCCCCAGCATTTT. Looking up the rest from reference TRBV5-1 and TRBJ1-5 gives the full variable domain: KAGVTQTPRYLIKTRGQQVTLSCSPISGHRSVSWYQQTPGQGLQFLFEYFSETQRNKGNFPGRFSGRQFSNSRSEMNVSTLELGDSALYLCASSLGQGQPQHFGDGTRLSIL.

The chain links TRBV10-3 to TRBJ1-6; 7 bases map to TRBD1. The ends lost 7 bases at V and 9 bases at J; junction bases unmatched: 6. CDR1 and CDR2 (germline): ENHRY, SYGVKD. The CDR3 has 13 residues. CDR3 in amino acids: CAIKGTASSPLHF. DNA for the CDR3: TGTGCCATCAAAGGGACAGCGAGTTCACCCCTCCACTTT.

The genes are TRBV4-1 and TRBJ1-3, with 8 bases fitting TRBD1. Germline V gene data show CDR1 as MGHRA and CDR2 as YSYEKL. J gave up 4 bases and V 0 bases, and 11 bases lay outside the gene matches. This CDR3 region has 18 residues. CDR3 sequence reads: CASSQDLRAGGRGNTIYF. CDR3 nucleotides: TGCGCCAGCAGCCAAGATCTAAGAGCAGGGGGCAGAGGAAACACCATATATTTT.

The chain has TRBV6-4 and TRBJ2-3; D is perhaps TRBD1 (6 bases). Germline CDR1 is MRHNA and CDR2 is SNTAGT. V was pared by 4 bases and J by 4 bases, with 9 bases between. The CDR3 consists of 13 residues. CDR3 nucleotide sequence: TGTGCCAGCAGTGGAGGGACATCAGATACGCAGTATTTT. Encoded protein: CASSGGTSDTQYF.

This clone was found once. This chain links TRBV30 with TRBJ2-5; 14 bases are shared with TRBD2. The CDR3 is made up of 14 amino acids. The V gene's germline CDR1 is GTSNPN and CDR2 SVGIG (reference sequence). V shed 2 bases and J 9 bases; nucleotides not matched to a gene: 5. DNA for the CDR3: TGTGCCTGGAGTATCCGGGGACTAGCGGGGGCCCAGTACTTC. Protein product: CAWSIRGLAGAQYF. Together with reference TRBV30 and TRBJ2-5, the CDR3 gives the full variable domain: SQTIHQWPATLVQPVGSPLSLECTVEGTSNPNLYWYRQAAGRGLQLLFYSVGIGQISSEVPQNLSASRPQDRQFILSSKKLLLSDSGFYLCAWSIRGLAGAQYFGPGTRLLVL.

The J gene is TRBJ1-2, the V gene TRBV3-1 (or the pseudogene TRBV3-2); 11 nucleotides align to TRBD1. Germline CDR1 is LGHDT and CDR2 is YNNKEL (reference sequence). The CDR3 length is 15 residues. J lost 5 bases, V lost 1 base, and 3 bases had no gene match. CDR3 amino acids: CASSQGDRGGYGYTF. CDR3 DNA sequence: TGTGCCAGCAGCCAAGGGGACAGGGGGGGTTATGGCTACACCTTC.

The sample holds one count of this clone. The chain carries TRBV3-1 (or the pseudogene TRBV3-2) and TRBJ1-4; D perhaps matches TRBD1 (5 bases). V gave up 3 bases and J gave up 8 bases, with 16 bases separating them. Germline-derived CDR1 and CDR2 are LGHDT and YNNKEL (reference sequence). The CDR3 has 15 residues. This chain's CDR3 is CASSHTGRVGEKLFF. In nucleotides, the CDR3 is TGTGCCAGCAGCCATACGGGCAGGGTTGGGGAAAAACTGTTTTTT.

The V gene is TRBV6-5, the J gene TRBJ2-7; D may be TRBD1 (6 bases). The CDR3 totals 14 residues. Germline V gene data show CDR1 as MNHEY and CDR2 as SVGAGI. V was cut by 2 bases and J by 5 bases, with 13 bases left in between. CDR3 residues: CASSYDRTRDEQYF. CDR3 nucleotide sequence: TGTGCCAGCAGTTACGACAGGACGAGGGACGAGCAGTACTTC.

This rearrangement joins TRBV15 to TRBJ2-1, with D possibly TRBD2 on 6 matching bases. The germline V and J ends were trimmed by 0 bases and 5 bases, with 8 bases remaining between them. CDR3 length equals 14 residues. CDR1 and CDR2 from the germline V gene are LNHNV and YYDKDF (reference sequence). CDR3 protein: CATSRDGGNNEQFF. The DNA for the CDR3 is TGTGCCACCAGCAGAGATGGGGGGAACAATGAGCAGTTCTTC. The entire variable domain, with the rest obtained from reference TRBV15 and TRBJ2-1, is as follows: DAMVIQNPRYQVTQFGKPVTLSCSQTLNHNVMYWYQQKSSQAPKLLFHYYDKDFNNEADTPDNFQSRRPNTSFCFLDIRSPGLGDTAMYLCATSRDGGNNEQFFGPGTRLTVL.